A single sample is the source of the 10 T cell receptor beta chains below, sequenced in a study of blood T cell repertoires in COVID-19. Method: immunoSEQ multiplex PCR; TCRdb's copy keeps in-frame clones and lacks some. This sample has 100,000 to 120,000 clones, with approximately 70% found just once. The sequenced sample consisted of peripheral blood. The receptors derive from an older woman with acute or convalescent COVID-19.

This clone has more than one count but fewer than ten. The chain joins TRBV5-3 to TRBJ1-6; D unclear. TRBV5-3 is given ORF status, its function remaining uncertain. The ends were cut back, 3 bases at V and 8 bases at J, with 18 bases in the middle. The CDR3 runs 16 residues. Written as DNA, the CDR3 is TGTGCCAGAAGCTCTCGGAGGAGGAGGAGGGATTCACCCCTCCACTTT. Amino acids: CARSSRRRRRDSPLHF.

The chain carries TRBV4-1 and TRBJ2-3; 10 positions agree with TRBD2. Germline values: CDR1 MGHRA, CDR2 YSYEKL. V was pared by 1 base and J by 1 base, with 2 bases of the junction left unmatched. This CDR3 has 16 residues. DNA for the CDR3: TGCGCCAGCAGCCAAGGGCTAGCGGGGGGCACAGATACGCAGTATTTT. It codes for CASSQGLAGGTDTQYF.

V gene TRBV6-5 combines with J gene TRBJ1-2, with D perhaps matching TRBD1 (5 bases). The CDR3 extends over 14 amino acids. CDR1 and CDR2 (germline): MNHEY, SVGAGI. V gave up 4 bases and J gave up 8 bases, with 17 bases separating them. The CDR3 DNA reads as TGTGCCAGCAGTTCGTCGGCGGGGCAGAGGGGCTACACCTTC. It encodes CASSSSAGQRGYTF.

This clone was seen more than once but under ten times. This CDR3 reads CASSQGPGTAGELFF. CDR3 DNA sequence: TGTGCCAGCAGCCAAGGCCCCGGGACAGCCGGGGAGCTGTTTTTT. This sequence joins TRBV3-1 (or the pseudogene TRBV3-2) and TRBJ2-2, with TRBD1 identical over 7 bases. Looked up from germline, CDR1 is LGHDT and CDR2 is YNNKEL (reference sequence). This CDR3 region has 15 residues. V gave up 1 base and J gave up 6 bases; unmatched junction bases: 5.

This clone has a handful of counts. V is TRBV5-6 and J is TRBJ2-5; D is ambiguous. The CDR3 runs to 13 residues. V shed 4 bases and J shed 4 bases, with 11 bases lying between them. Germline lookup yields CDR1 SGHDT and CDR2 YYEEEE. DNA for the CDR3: TGTGCCAGCAGCGCCTCATTTAGAGAGACCCAGTACTTC. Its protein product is CASSASFRETQYF. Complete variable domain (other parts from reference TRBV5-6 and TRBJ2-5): DAGVTQSPTHLIKTRGQQVTLRCSPKSGHDTVSWYQQALGQGPQFIFQYYEEEERQRGNFPDRFSGHQFPNYSSELNVNALLLGDSALYLCASSASFRETQYFGPGTRLLVL.

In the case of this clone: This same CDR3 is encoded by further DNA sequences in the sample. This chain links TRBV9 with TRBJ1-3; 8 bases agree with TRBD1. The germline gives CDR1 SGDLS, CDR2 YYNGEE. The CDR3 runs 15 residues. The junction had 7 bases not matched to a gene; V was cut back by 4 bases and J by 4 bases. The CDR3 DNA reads TGTGCCAGCAGCCCCCGACAGGGGACCGGAAACACCATATATTTT. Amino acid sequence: CASSPRQGTGNTIYF.

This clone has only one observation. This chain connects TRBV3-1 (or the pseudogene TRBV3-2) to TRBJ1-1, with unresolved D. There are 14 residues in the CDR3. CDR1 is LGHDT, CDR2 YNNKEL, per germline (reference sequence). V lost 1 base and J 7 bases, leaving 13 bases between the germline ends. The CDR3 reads CASSQAWFGNEAFF. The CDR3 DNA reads TGTGCCAGCAGCCAAGCATGGTTTGGCAATGAAGCTTTCTTT.

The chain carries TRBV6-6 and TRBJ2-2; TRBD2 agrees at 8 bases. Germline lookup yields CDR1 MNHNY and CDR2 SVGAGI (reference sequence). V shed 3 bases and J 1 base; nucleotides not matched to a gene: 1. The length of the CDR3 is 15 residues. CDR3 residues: CASSYAGGNTGELFF. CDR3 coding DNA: TGTGCCAGCAGTTATGCGGGGGGGAACACCGGGGAGCTGTTTTTT.

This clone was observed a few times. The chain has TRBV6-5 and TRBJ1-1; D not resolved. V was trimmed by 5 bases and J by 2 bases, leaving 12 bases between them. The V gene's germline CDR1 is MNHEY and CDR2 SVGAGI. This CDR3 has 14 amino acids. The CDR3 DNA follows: TGTGCCAGCAGTCCGCTGGGCCGAAACACTGAAGCTTTCTTT. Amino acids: CASSPLGRNTEAFF.

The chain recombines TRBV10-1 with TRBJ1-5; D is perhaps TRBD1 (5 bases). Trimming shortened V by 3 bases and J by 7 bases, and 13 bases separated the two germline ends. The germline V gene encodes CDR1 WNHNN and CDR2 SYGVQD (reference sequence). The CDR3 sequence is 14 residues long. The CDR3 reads CASSDTGRGQPQHF. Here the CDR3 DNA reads TGCGCCAGCAGTGATACAGGCCGTGGGCAGCCCCAGCATTTT.